These 30 T cell receptor beta chains were all obtained from the same sample, sequenced in a study of blood T cell repertoires in COVID-19. Generated by immunoSEQ multiplex PCR, the TCRdb table keeps only in-frame clones and is missing some. Here the sample spans 170,000 or so clones, about nine tenths being singletons. Sequences were obtained from peripheral blood. All receptors derive from a man aged 18 to 30 who had recovered from COVID-19.

The chain links TRBV3-1 (or the pseudogene TRBV3-2) to TRBJ2-7; 7 nucleotides agree with TRBD1. The CDR3 runs to 17 residues. Germline V CDR1 and CDR2: LGHDT, YNNKEL (reference sequence). V trimming: 0 bases; J trimming: 3 bases; junction bases outside the gene matches: 11. The CDR3 is CASSQDPPRQGHYEQYF. The CDR3 DNA is TGTGCCAGCAGCCAAGATCCGCCCCGACAGGGACACTACGAGCAGTACTTC.

The rearrangement joins TRBV5-1 to TRBJ2-7; D ambiguous. Germline values: CDR1 SGHRS, CDR2 YFSETQ. This CDR3 has 14 amino acids. V was trimmed by 0 bases and J by 2 bases, leaving 9 bases between them. The CDR3 loop is CASSLGLFAYEQYF. CDR3 coding DNA: TGCGCCAGCAGCTTGGGACTGTTCGCCTACGAGCAGTACTTC.

V usage is TRBV7-2 and J usage is TRBJ1-1; a weak D match, TRBD1 (5 bases). CDR1 SGHTA and CDR2 FQGNSA come from the germline V gene. The CDR3 is 15 amino acids. Trimming removed 2 bases at V and 0 bases at J, with 10 bases between. Here the CDR3 DNA reads TGTGCCAGCAGCTTATCGACAGTCATGAACACTGAAGCTTTCTTT. This codes for CASSLSTVMNTEAFF.

The chain recombines TRBV7-8 with TRBJ2-5; 10 bases map to TRBD2. Germline V gene lookup returns CDR1 SGHVS and CDR2 FQNEAQ. The CDR3 runs 15 residues. Losses at the gene ends were 5 bases for V and 4 bases for J; bases not matched to a gene: 7. CDR3 residues: CASSPEREGRETQYF. Written as DNA, the CDR3 is TGTGCCAGCAGCCCTGAGCGGGAGGGAAGAGAGACCCAGTACTTC. The variable domain in full, with the rest retrieved from reference TRBV7-8 and TRBJ2-5, is GAGVSQSPRYKVAKRGQDVALRCDPISGHVSLFWYQQALGQGPEFLTYFQNEAQLDKSGLPSDRFFAERPEGSVSTLKIQRTQQEDSAVYLCASSPEREGRETQYFGPGTRLLVL.

The chain carries TRBV6-5 and TRBJ2-7; 10 bases fit TRBD1. Losses at the gene ends were 4 bases for V and 2 bases for J; bases not matched to a gene: 2. This CDR3 region has 14 residues. The germline CDR1 and CDR2 sequences are MNHEY and SVGAGI. The CDR3 here is CASSSDRGPYEQYF. The CDR3, as DNA: TGTGCCAGCAGTTCCGACAGGGGGCCCTACGAGCAGTACTTC.

The chain combines TRBV12-3 or TRBV12-4 with TRBJ1-1, with a tentative D call TRBD1 (6 bases). This CDR3 comprises 13 residues. V lost 7 bases and J 6 bases, leaving 15 bases between the germline ends. CDR3 region: CASTLGGAAEAFF. The CDR3 nucleotides are TGTGCCAGCACTTTGGGGGGGGCCGCTGAAGCTTTCTTT.

The chain has TRBV6-5 and TRBJ2-3; D is perhaps TRBD1 (6 bases). V lost 1 base and J lost 4, with 15 bases in between. CDR3 length: 16 residues. Germline values: CDR1 MNHEY, CDR2 SVGAGI. The CDR3 reads CASSYFPTGPPDTQYF. The DNA for the CDR3 is TGTGCCAGCAGTTACTTTCCTACAGGGCCCCCAGATACGCAGTATTTT.

This chain links TRBV10-2 with TRBJ1-1; D is possibly TRBD1 (5 bases). The CDR3 runs to 14 residues. Germline-derived CDR1 and CDR2 are WSHSY and SAAADI. Trimming took off 7 bases at V and 5 bases at J, with 17 bases between the two ends. The CDR3 region has the DNA TGCGCCAGCAAGGTGGAGGGGACGGGGACTGAAGCTTTCTTT. It specifies CASKVEGTGTEAFF.

This chain links TRBV18 with TRBJ2-7; 8 bases agree with TRBD1. Germline V gene sequence: CDR1 KGHSH, CDR2 LQKENI. V lost 5 bases and J lost 3; bases outside the gene matches: 6. CDR3 length: 14 amino acids. The CDR3: CASSLVTGDYEQYF. The CDR3, as DNA: TGTGCCAGCTCATTAGTGACAGGGGACTACGAGCAGTACTTC.

This chain joins TRBV6-2 or TRBV6-3 and TRBJ1-6, with TRBD1 matching 12 bases. V dropped 2 bases and J dropped 2; count of bases not matched to a gene: 4. CDR3 length: 18 residues. CDR1 is MNHEY and CDR2 is SVGEGT in the germline V gene. DNA for the CDR3: TGTGCCAGCAGTTACCCCGGGACAGGGGGCACCTATAATTCACCCCTCCACTTT. Translating gives CASSYPGTGGTYNSPLHF.

The chain links TRBV18 to TRBJ2-7; 9 bases line up with TRBD1. The CDR3 is 13 amino acids. V dropped 3 bases and J dropped 6; count of bases not matched to a gene: 3. Germline CDR1 is KGHSH and CDR2 is LQKENI. The CDR3 DNA is TGTGCCAGCTCACCGGGACAGGGCGGCGAGCAGTACTTC. Its translation is CASSPGQGGEQYF.

The gene calls are TRBV18 and TRBJ2-1; 10 nucleotides line up with TRBD2. Per germline, CDR1 KGHSH and CDR2 LQKENI. The ends lost 4 bases at V and 3 bases at J; junction bases unmatched: 6. The CDR3 sequence is 16 residues long. The CDR3 DNA reads TGTGCCAGCTCACTACTAACTAGCGGGATCTACAATGAGCAGTTCTTC. It is translated as CASSLLTSGIYNEQFF.

The chain carries TRBV2 and TRBJ1-6; D remains ambiguous. V lost 3 bases and J 7 bases, leaving 7 bases between the germline ends. Germline V gives CDR1 SNHLY, CDR2 FYNNEI. This CDR3 is 13 amino acids long. Written as DNA, the CDR3 is TGTGCCAGCAGTGACGAACAGAATTCACCCCTCCACTTT. Protein product: CASSDEQNSPLHF.

The V gene is TRBV30, the J gene TRBJ2-7; maybe TRBD1 (6 bases). This CDR3 has 14 residues. Germline V CDR1 and CDR2: GTSNPN, SVGIG (reference sequence). Trimming left V 0 bases short and J 2 bases short, with 11 bases between. CDR3 coding DNA: TGTGCCTGGAGTGTACGGGACAAAACCTACGAGCAGTACTTC. This codes for CAWSVRDKTYEQYF.

The chain recombines TRBV28 with TRBJ2-1; TRBD2 is a possible D gene (6 bases). Germline values: CDR1 MDHEN, CDR2 SYDVKM. CDR3 length: 15 residues. Deletions cut 3 bases from V and 7 bases from J, with 16 bases between. CDR3 sequence reads: CASSFGGLGENEQFF. CDR3 coding DNA: TGTGCCAGCAGTTTCGGGGGACTTGGCGAAAATGAGCAGTTCTTC.

The chain combines TRBV5-4 with TRBJ2-7, with 8 positions matching TRBD1. CDR3 length equals 14 residues. V was clipped by 4 bases and J by 4 bases; unmatched bases: 7. Germline-derived CDR1 and CDR2 are SGHNT and YYREEE (reference sequence). CDR3 amino acids: CASSQGQGTYEQYF. Here the CDR3 DNA reads TGTGCCAGCAGCCAAGGACAGGGCACATACGAGCAGTACTTC. Drawing the rest from reference TRBV5-4 and TRBJ2-7, the complete variable domain is ETGVTQSPTHLIKTRGQQVTLRCSSQSGHNTVSWYQQALGQGPQFIFQYYREEENGRGNFPPRFSGLQFPNYSSELNVNALELDDSALYLCASSQGQGTYEQYFGPGTRLTVT.

DNA for the CDR3: TGTGCCAGCAGTGTCACAGGACTAGCGGGACGGCGGGAGCAGTTCTTC. This translates into CASSVTGLAGRREQFF. The V gene is TRBV6-1, the J gene TRBJ2-1; 12 bases align to TRBD2. This CDR3 is built from 16 residues. The germline V gene has CDR1 MNHNS and CDR2 SASEGT. V was clipped by 4 bases and J by 10 bases; unmatched bases: 11.

The J gene is TRBJ2-2, the V gene TRBV28; D uncertain. The V gene's germline CDR1 is MDHEN and CDR2 SYDVKM. This CDR3 has 12 amino acids. V gave up 4 bases and J gave up 8 bases, with 8 bases separating them. Here the CDR3 DNA reads TGTGCCAGCAGTTCCTCAGTAGGGGAGCTGTTTTTT. This translates into CASSSSVGELFF.

The rearrangement joins TRBV4-2 to TRBJ2-4, with a weak D call TRBD2 (7 bases). V lost 3 bases and J lost 8, with 23 bases in between. CDR3 length: 17 residues. Germline V gene lookup returns CDR1 LGHNA and CDR2 YNFKEQ. The CDR3 nucleotides read TGTGCCAGCAGCCACCCACTGGCCAATAGAGGGGGGGACATTCAGTACTTC. Translation gives CASSHPLANRGGDIQYF.

The chain recombines TRBV4-3 with TRBJ2-1; 14 bases fit TRBD2. The germline V gene encodes CDR1 LGHNA and CDR2 YSLEER. V was clipped by 3 bases and J by 0 bases; unmatched bases: 16. The length of the CDR3 is 22 residues. DNA of the CDR3: TGCGCCAGCAGCCACGCCCTTACTCCGGGACTAGCGGGGGCCAGCTCCTACAATGAGCAGTTCTTC. Its translation: CASSHALTPGLAGASSYNEQFF.

The chain couples TRBV11-2 to TRBJ1-2, with D maybe TRBD1 (5 bases). Germline CDR1 SGHAT, CDR2 FQNNGV. This CDR3 contains 15 residues. V dropped 1 base and J dropped 1 base, with 10 bases sitting between them. Here the CDR3 reads CASSLAPDINYGYTF. The CDR3, as DNA: TGTGCCAGCAGCTTAGCCCCGGACATTAACTATGGCTACACCTTC.

V usage is TRBV3-1 (or the pseudogene TRBV3-2) and J usage is TRBJ2-6, with 8 bases that match TRBD1. From germline, CDR1 is LGHDT and CDR2 YNNKEL (reference sequence). The CDR3 loop spans 15 amino acids. Trimming cost V 4 bases and J 2 bases; bases outside gene matches: 1. As DNA, the CDR3 is TGTGCCAGCAGCCTCAGGGGGCCTGGGGCCAACGTCCTGACTTTC. Translated: CASSLRGPGANVLTF.

The genes are TRBV9 and TRBJ1-1, with 8 bases matching TRBD1. Losses at the gene ends were 3 bases for V and 5 bases for J; bases not matched to a gene: 6. From germline, CDR1 is SGDLS and CDR2 YYNGEE. The CDR3 is made up of 14 amino acids. The DNA for the CDR3 is TGTGCCAGCAGCGCCTTGACAGGGGTGACTGAAGCTTTCTTT. The encoded protein is CASSALTGVTEAFF.

The chain recombines TRBV5-6 with TRBJ2-2, with 10 positions matching TRBD1. This CDR3 comprises 15 residues. Per germline, CDR1 SGHDT and CDR2 YYEEEE. V shed 4 bases, J shed 4 bases, and the junction held 4 bases outside the gene matches. CDR3 protein: CASSLRQGATGELFF. The CDR3 bases are TGTGCCAGCAGCCTCAGACAGGGGGCCACCGGGGAGCTGTTTTTT.

This chain connects TRBV3-1 (or the pseudogene TRBV3-2) to TRBJ2-2; a possible D gene is TRBD2 (6 bases). Deletions cut 2 bases from V and 8 bases from J, with 12 bases between. The CDR3 is made up of 14 amino acids. The germline CDR1 and CDR2 sequences are LGHDT and YNNKEL (reference sequence). CDR3 region: CASSQMDYIGELFF. The CDR3 DNA reads as TGTGCCAGCAGCCAAATGGACTATATTGGGGAGCTGTTTTTT.

The chain links TRBV5-6 to TRBJ1-5; 8 nucleotides match TRBD1. Trimming cost V 2 bases and J 3 bases; bases outside gene matches: 4. This CDR3 comprises 15 residues. In germline, CDR1 is SGHDT, CDR2 YYEEEE. The CDR3 DNA follows: TGTGCCAGCAGCTTTTGGACAGGGAACAATCAGCCCCAGCATTTT. This codes for CASSFWTGNNQPQHF.

The rearrangement uses TRBV5-6 and TRBJ1-4, with D uncertain. This CDR3 spans 14 amino acids. Looked up from germline, CDR1 is SGHDT and CDR2 is YYEEEE. V dropped 4 bases and J dropped 7 bases, with 14 bases sitting between them. The CDR3 region is CASSPRPHSEKLFF. As DNA, the CDR3 is TGTGCCAGCAGCCCAAGACCCCACAGTGAAAAACTGTTTTTT.

This clone showed up just once. The chain combines TRBV7-2 with TRBJ2-1; no reliable D call. Germline CDR1 reads SGHTA; CDR2 reads FQGNSA. V was pared by 3 bases and J by 9 bases, with 9 bases between. The CDR3 extends over 12 amino acids. Written as DNA, the CDR3 is TGTGCCAGCAGCTTTGAGGCCATTGAGCAGTTCTTC. It specifies CASSFEAIEQFF.

The rearrangement links TRBV5-6 to TRBJ1-1; D gene unclear. The V end lost 3 bases, the J end lost 4 bases, and 16 bases lay between the germline ends. This CDR3 spans 15 amino acids. Germline-derived CDR1 and CDR2 are SGHDT and YYEEEE. DNA of the CDR3: TGTGCCAGCAGCTGGGCCTCGGGGATGCCCACTGAAGCTTTCTTT. It encodes CASSWASGMPTEAFF.

This chain links TRBV5-8 with TRBJ2-1; 13 bases agree with TRBD2. Germline V lookup: CDR1 SGHTS, CDR2 YDEGEE. This CDR3 region has 15 residues. V trimming: 4 bases; J trimming: 6 bases; junction bases outside the gene matches: 4. The CDR3 here is CASSPGLAGLNEQFF. CDR3 DNA: TGTGCCAGCAGCCCGGGACTAGCGGGACTCAATGAGCAGTTCTTC.